Presented here are 21 T cell receptor beta chains from one specimen sequenced in a study of blood T cell repertoires in COVID-19. TCRdb's copy holds only in-frame clones and misses some; the assay was immunoSEQ multiplex PCR. The sample records fewer than 250,000 clones, 83% being singletons. The source material was PBMCs or T cells enriched from blood (not recorded which). The receptors originated from a woman aged 40 to 50 who had been exposed to COVID-19.

This clone has more than one count but fewer than ten. The chain is built from TRBV18 and TRBJ1-1; D unresolved. Germline values: CDR1 KGHSH, CDR2 LQKENI. The CDR3 length is 14 residues. V gave up 3 bases and J gave up 2 bases, with 10 bases separating them. The CDR3 is CASSPDTTNTEAFF. CDR3 sequence (DNA): TGTGCCAGCTCACCCGATACAACAAACACTGAAGCTTTCTTT.

The genes are TRBV7-2 and TRBJ1-2; D is undetermined. V shed 2 bases and J shed 3 bases, with 13 bases lying between them. Germline V gene sequence: CDR1 SGHTA, CDR2 FQGNSA. The CDR3 consists of 15 residues. DNA of the CDR3: TGTGCCAGCAGCTTATTGGAGAGGCTATACTATGGCTACACCTTC. Translated: CASSLLERLYYGYTF.

The V call is TRBV10-3, the J call TRBJ2-7; 14 bases fit TRBD2. This CDR3 has 17 amino acids. CDR1 and CDR2 (germline): ENHRY, SYGVKD. Trimming at V came to 2 bases and at J to 4 bases, leaving 7 bases not matched to a gene. The CDR3 is CAISEPPTSGGAYEQYF. The CDR3 DNA is TGTGCCATCAGTGAGCCCCCGACTAGCGGGGGGGCGTACGAGCAGTACTTC.

This chain connects TRBV9 to TRBJ1-1; 9 bases are a match to TRBD1. The ends lost 3 bases at V and 5 bases at J; junction bases unmatched: 8. This CDR3 region has 15 residues. Germline V lookup: CDR1 SGDLS, CDR2 YYNGEE. The CDR3: CASSAVTGGRTEAFF. The CDR3 nucleotides are TGTGCCAGCAGCGCAGTGACAGGGGGTAGGACTGAAGCTTTCTTT.

V is TRBV7-3 and J is TRBJ2-2; 11 bases match TRBD1. After removal of 5 bases from V and 4 bases from J, the junction contained 6 bases not matched to a gene. CDR1 and CDR2 from the germline V gene are SGHTA and FQGTGA. The CDR3 covers 16 residues. The CDR3 DNA sequence: TGTGCCAGCAGCGCATCCGGGACAGGGGGCACCGGGGAGCTGTTTTTT. Amino acids: CASSASGTGGTGELFF.

The chain is built from TRBV2 and TRBJ1-1; TRBD1 matches 8 bases. V was pared by 5 bases and J by 0 bases, with 5 bases of the junction left unmatched. Germline V gene sequence: CDR1 SNHLY, CDR2 FYNNEI. The CDR3 sequence is 15 residues long. CDR3 sequence: CASSQGAFMNTEAFF. In DNA form, the CDR3 reads TGTGCCAGCAGTCAGGGGGCCTTCATGAACACTGAAGCTTTCTTT.

V and J are TRBV28 and TRBJ1-1, with D unresolved. The CDR3 spans 13 residues. Germline assignment: CDR1 MDHEN and CDR2 SYDVKM. The V end lost 5 bases, the J end lost 0 bases, and 7 bases lay between the germline ends. This chain's CDR3 is CASSRLLNTEAFF. Here the CDR3 DNA reads TGTGCCAGCAGTCGACTCTTGAACACTGAAGCTTTCTTT.

The CDR3 loop is CASSDTGFYGYTF. For the CDR3, the DNA is TGTGCCAGCAGCGACACAGGGTTCTATGGCTACACCTTC. The genes are TRBV13 and TRBJ1-2, with D tentatively TRBD1 (6 bases). The CDR3 length is 13 residues. Germline CDR1 and CDR2: PRHDT and FYEKMQ (reference sequence). V was cut by 5 bases and J by 4 bases, with 11 bases left in between. The variable domain in full, with the rest retrieved from reference TRBV13 and TRBJ1-2, is AAGVIQSPRHLIKEKRETATLKCYPIPRHDTVYWYQQGPGQDPQFLISFYEKMQSDKGSIPDRFSAQQFSDYHSELNMSSLELGDSALYFCASSDTGFYGYTFGSGTRLTVV.

The CDR3 nucleotides read TGTGCCAGCAGTTACTGGCCGCCGAATGAGCAGTTCTTC. This codes for CASSYWPPNEQFF. The J gene is TRBJ2-1, the V gene TRBV6-2 or TRBV6-3; D gene ambiguous. Germline values: CDR1 MNHEY, CDR2 SVGEGT. The CDR3 covers 13 residues. Trimming removed 1 base from V and 7 bases from J, with 8 bases in between.

V gene TRBV7-2 combines with J gene TRBJ2-3; perhaps TRBD1 as D (6 bases). There are 15 residues in the CDR3. Germline CDR1 SGHTA, CDR2 FQGNSA. V was clipped by 5 bases and J by 5 bases, with 17 bases between them. The CDR3 nucleotides are TGTGCCAGCAGCCATTCGCAGGGGATGAGAGATACGCAGTATTTT. This gives the protein CASSHSQGMRDTQYF.

The chain joins TRBV7-2 to TRBJ2-5, with TRBD2 matching 8 bases. V gave up 5 bases and J gave up 6 bases; unmatched junction bases: 11. CDR3 size: 15 residues. The germline V gene encodes CDR1 SGHTA and CDR2 FQGNSA. CDR3 DNA sequence: TGTGCCAGCAGCCCCGGGACTAGGGTAGGGCAGACCCAGTACTTC. Translating it yields CASSPGTRVGQTQYF. Full variable domain (missing parts from reference TRBV7-2 and TRBJ2-5): GAGVSQSPSNKVTEKGKDVELRCDPISGHTALYWYRQSLGQGLEFLIYFQGNSAPDKSGLPSDRFSAERTGGSVSTLTIQRTQQEDSAVYLCASSPGTRVGQTQYFGPGTRLLVL.

Here the CDR3 reads CASSPRTDYNSPLHF. As DNA, the CDR3 is TGTGCCAGCAGCCCCAGGACAGATTATAATTCACCCCTCCACTTT. The genes are TRBV5-4 and TRBJ1-6; TRBD1 is a possible D gene (6 bases). With 4 bases removed from V and 4 bases from J, the gap between germline ends came to 12 bases. The germline CDR1 and CDR2 sequences are SGHNT and YYREEE (reference sequence). The CDR3 spans 15 residues. Full variable domain (rest looked up from reference TRBV5-4 and TRBJ1-6): ETGVTQSPTHLIKTRGQQVTLRCSSQSGHNTVSWYQQALGQGPQFIFQYYREEENGRGNFPPRFSGLQFPNYSSELNVNALELDDSALYLCASSPRTDYNSPLHFGNGTRLTVT.

V is TRBV28 and J is TRBJ1-2; 7 nucleotides align to TRBD1. The CDR3 extends over 16 amino acids. V dropped 2 bases and J dropped 8; count of bases not matched to a gene: 14. The germline gives CDR1 MDHEN, CDR2 SYDVKM. The CDR3 bases are TGTGCCAGCAGTTTAGTCGGCAGGACGGAAGGGGGCGGCTACACCTTC. This gives the protein CASSLVGRTEGGGYTF.

The CDR3 loop reads CASSPDRNSPLHF. The CDR3 DNA is TGTGCCAGCAGCCCGGACAGGAATTCACCCCTCCACTTT. V is TRBV5-4 and J is TRBJ1-6; 7 positions match TRBD1. Trimming cost V 4 bases and J 7 bases; bases outside gene matches: 2. Germline V gives CDR1 SGHNT, CDR2 YYREEE (reference sequence). The length of the CDR3 is 13 residues.

The V gene is TRBV7-2, the J gene TRBJ2-7; 9 nucleotides match TRBD1. The germline gives CDR1 SGHTA, CDR2 FQGNSA. This CDR3 is built from 16 residues. V was clipped by 5 bases and J by 2 bases; unmatched bases: 10. DNA for the CDR3: TGTGCCAGCAGCCAAGGACAGGGGAAGGGTCCCTACGAGCAGTACTTC. Translated: CASSQGQGKGPYEQYF.

V is TRBV7-6 and J is TRBJ2-1, with 8 bases identical to TRBD2. The V gene end was trimmed by 5 bases and the J gene end by 9 bases; junction bases not matched to a gene: 12. This CDR3 comprises 15 residues. Germline V lookup: CDR1 SGHVS, CDR2 FNYEAQ. CDR3 sequence reads: CASSGTSGGLGEQFF. The CDR3 DNA follows: TGTGCCAGCAGCGGTACAAGCGGGGGTTTGGGTGAGCAGTTCTTC.

This rearrangement joins TRBV9 to TRBJ2-2, with 9 bases that match TRBD2. Germline CDR1 SGDLS, CDR2 YYNGEE. The CDR3 totals 18 residues. V shed 0 bases and J 4 bases; nucleotides not matched to a gene: 10. In nucleotides, the CDR3 is TGTGCCAGCAGCGTAGGGGTAGCGGGGGCCAGGGGCACCGGGGAGCTGTTTTTT. This codes for CASSVGVAGARGTGELFF.

This chain uses TRBV3-1 (or the pseudogene TRBV3-2) with TRBJ2-1, with 7 nucleotides matching TRBD2. Germline assignment: CDR1 LGHDT and CDR2 YNNKEL (reference sequence). Trimming cost V 0 bases and J 1 base; bases outside gene matches: 9. CDR3 length: 18 residues. CDR3 in DNA: TGTGCCAGCAGCCAAGACTGGAGCGGGGCCTTATCCTACAATGAGCAGTTCTTC. Protein: CASSQDWSGALSYNEQFF.

The chain couples TRBV28 to TRBJ2-5, with 10 bases lining up with TRBD1. Trimming cost V 10 bases and J 4 bases; bases outside gene matches: 12. Germline lookup yields CDR1 MDHEN and CDR2 SYDVKM. The CDR3 has 15 residues. CDR3 loop: CATHREGQGSETQYF. Here the CDR3 DNA reads TGTGCCACTCACCGAGAGGGACAGGGGTCAGAGACCCAGTACTTC.

This chain joins TRBV7-9 and TRBJ1-6; tentatively, D is TRBD1 (5 bases). This CDR3 comprises 14 residues. Per germline, CDR1 SEHNR and CDR2 FQNEAQ (reference sequence). The germline V and J ends were trimmed by 6 bases and 6 bases, with 12 bases remaining between them. The CDR3 loop reads CASRATVGNSPLHF. The CDR3 bases are TGTGCCAGCAGGGCGACAGTGGGTAATTCACCCCTCCACTTT.

J is TRBJ1-2 and V is TRBV19; 8 bases match TRBD1. The CDR3 covers 12 residues. The germline gives CDR1 LNHDA, CDR2 SQIVND (reference sequence). With 8 bases clipped from V and 7 bases from J, the junction kept 6 bases outside the gene matches. The CDR3 nucleotides are TGTGCCAGTTATACAGGGGGAATTGGCTACACCTTC. It codes for CASYTGGIGYTF.